This record looks at one T cell receptor (beta chain) sequence and its context. The target antigen is unknown. Sequencing used immunoSEQ multiplex PCR; TCRdb keeps in-frame clones, though not all of them. This sample has around 150,000 clones, with about nine tenths found just once. This sample was included in a study of cytomegalovirus exposure and HLA in healthy donors. The CDR3 runs 15 residues. Germline CDR1 reads LNHDA; CDR2 reads SQIVND (reference sequence). V dropped 1 base and J dropped 4 bases, with 13 bases sitting between them. Study findings and constraints: Most sequenced TCRs were rare (though some public TCRs occurred in many donors). The investigators catalogued 150 to 200 TCR beta chains as cytomegalovirus-associated.

This clonotype was obtained from a young woman in good health and CMV-seronegative. The rearrangement uses TRBV19 and TRBJ2-5; D perhaps matches TRBD2 (5 bases). Sequencing was carried out using PBMCs. This CDR3 is CASSIVPRAGETQYF. The DNA for the CDR3 is TGTGCCAGTAGTATAGTCCCGAGGGCTGGAGAGACCCAGTACTTC.